These 27 T cell receptor beta chains share one sample of origin, sequenced in a study of blood T cells in healthy people across ages. The use of a sample-barcoded 5' primer and a J-beta primer mix characterized a second PCR of 7 to 11 cycles. TCRdb fed the 5' RACE reads into MiXCR, producing one record per CDR3 protein. The table records 1.5 million to 2 million distinct CDR3 sequences, roughly 52% of them present only once. The sequencing sample was made of blood. These receptors were obtained from a woman in her forties in good health.

Only a few counts were recorded for this clonotype. This chain joins TRBV27 and TRBJ1-5; D unresolved. The CDR3 is 13 residues long. Germline CDR1 MNHEY, CDR2 SMNVEV (reference sequence). V was pared by 0 bases and J by 9 bases, with 9 bases between. CDR3 in DNA: TGTGCCAGCAGTTTATCGGTTGGACTGCCCCAGCATTTT. Amino acids: CASSLSVGLPQHF.

The chain carries TRBV28 and TRBJ1-2, with D possibly matching TRBD1 (5 bases). There are 17 residues in the CDR3. Germline CDR1 reads MDHEN; CDR2 reads SYDVKM. Deletions cut 3 bases from V and 3 bases from J, with 20 bases between. This CDR3 reads CASSLEAGRRLYYGYTF. The CDR3 DNA reads as TGTGCCAGCAGTTTGGAGGCAGGGCGACGGTTGTACTATGGCTACACCTTC.

In this sample, this clonotype turned up a few times. This rearrangement joins TRBV12-3 or TRBV12-4 to TRBJ2-4, with TRBD1 matching over 8 bases. V gave up 3 bases and J gave up 2 bases; unmatched junction bases: 6. The CDR3 runs to 16 residues. CDR3 in DNA: TGTGCCAGCAGTTTTGCAGGGGGCCGGTCCAAAAACATTCAGTACTTC. Its translation: CASSFAGGRSKNIQYF.

The chain uses TRBV20-1 and TRBJ1-2, with D possibly TRBD1 on 6 matching bases. CDR3 size: 14 residues. The V gene lost 5 bases and the J gene lost 2 bases, with 15 bases spanning the gap. Germline CDR1 and CDR2: DFQATT and SNEGSKA (reference sequence). The CDR3 loop is CSAEARGRNYGYTF. The CDR3 nucleotides are TGCAGTGCTGAGGCCCGGGGGCGGAACTATGGCTACACCTTC.

To note about this clonotype: This clone may be a read error of a much larger clone one base away. The genes are TRBV6-5 and TRBJ2-3; D is unclear. Trimming stripped 2 bases from V and 4 bases from J, with 13 bases between. CDR1 is MNHEY and CDR2 is SVGAGI in the germline V gene. CDR3 length: 15 amino acids. This CDR3 reads CASSYQRGVSDTQYF. CDR3 DNA sequence: TGTGCCAGCAGTTACCAGCGTGGGGTATCAGATACGCAGTATTTT.

The rearrangement joins TRBV4-1 to TRBJ2-1; D remains unclear. CDR3 length: 15 residues. CDR1 is MGHRA and CDR2 is YSYEKL in the germline V gene. V dropped 3 bases and J dropped 0 bases, with 9 bases sitting between them. CDR3 coding DNA: TGCGCCAGCAGCCAGGGCTTCCTCTCCTACAATGAGCAGTTCTTC. Amino acids: CASSQGFLSYNEQFF.

The rearrangement joins TRBV5-1 to TRBJ1-1, with D hard to call. The CDR3 contains 15 residues. Trimming pared 4 bases from V and 2 bases from J, leaving 15 bases between. Looked up from germline, CDR1 is SGHRS and CDR2 is YFSETQ. Here the CDR3 DNA reads TGCGCCAGCAGCCCATTTCGTGGAGATAACACTGAAGCTTTCTTT. This translates into CASSPFRGDNTEAFF.

This clonotype was counted only a few times. The genes are TRBV6-1 and TRBJ2-1; 10 nucleotides align to TRBD1. This CDR3 has 13 residues. V trimming: 8 bases; J trimming: 9 bases; junction bases outside the gene matches: 7. Germline CDR1 and CDR2: MNHNS and SASEGT. CDR3 bases: TGTGCCAGCGACAGGGGGCAATATGGTGAGCAGTTCTTC. The encoded protein is CASDRGQYGEQFF.

This clonotype was seen once. No conserved phenylalanine or tryptophan ends this CDR3, so it is likely a read error. The chain links TRBV10-1 to TRBJ2-4; 7 bases map to TRBD1. From germline, CDR1 is WNHNN and CDR2 SYGVQD (reference sequence). The CDR3 has 17 amino acids. The ends lost 0 bases at V and 3 bases at J; junction bases unmatched: 8. CDR3 loop: CASSESRGRGSKNIQYL. In DNA, the CDR3 is TGCGCCAGCAGTGAGTCTAGGGGCAGGGGGAGCAAAAACATTCAGTACTTA.

J is TRBJ2-3 and V is TRBV27; TRBD2 matches at 10 bases. Looked up from germline, CDR1 is MNHEY and CDR2 is SMNVEV (reference sequence). Germline trimming cut 2 bases from V and 2 bases from J; bases unmatched to any gene: 4. This CDR3 has 16 amino acids. The CDR3 DNA reads TGTGCCAGCAGTTTACTAGCGGGGGTCGTCACAGATACGCAGTATTTT. It yields the protein CASSLLAGVVTDTQYF.

The rearrangement joins TRBV28 to TRBJ1-2; D perhaps matches TRBD1 (5 bases). Looked up from germline, CDR1 is MDHEN and CDR2 is SYDVKM. The CDR3 is made up of 14 amino acids. V was shortened by 6 bases and J by 7 bases, with 18 bases between the two germline ends. CDR3 region: CASRQGSQGGGYTF. The CDR3 nucleotides read TGTGCCAGCAGGCAGGGATCTCAGGGCGGTGGCTACACCTTC.

The rearrangement links TRBV5-6 to TRBJ2-7, with TRBD1 matching 7 bases. The J call could be wrong; TRBJ2-5 is a better fit for the DNA end. Germline assignment: CDR1 SGHDT and CDR2 YYEEEE. CDR3 length: 15 amino acids. CDR3 nucleotides: TGTGCCAGCAGCCCCCAGACAGGGTCCCAGGAGACCCAGTACTTC. This encodes CASSPQTGSQETQYF.

This chain joins TRBV27 and TRBJ2-3, with D possibly TRBD2 on 7 matching bases. Per the germline V gene, CDR1 is MNHEY and CDR2 is SMNVEV (reference sequence). This CDR3 has 17 residues. Trimming removed 0 bases at V and 2 bases at J, with 15 bases between. The chain's CDR3 is CASSLSGAGAYTDTQYF. CDR3 in DNA: TGTGCCAGCAGTTTATCGGGGGCGGGGGCCTACACAGATACGCAGTATTTT.

This clonotype has a count of ten or more. This rearrangement joins TRBV12-3 or TRBV12-4 to TRBJ2-6; D gene ambiguous. The V end was cut by 8 bases, the J end by 2 bases, with 10 bases between. The CDR3 length is 14 residues. CDR3 coding DNA: TGTGCCAGCGCAGTGATTCCTGGGGCCAACGTCCTGACTTTC. Translation: CASAVIPGANVLTF.

This clonotype was picked up a small number of times. At one of its ends the junction is not consistent with the germline gene, which may arise from a read error. The rearrangement joins TRBV29-1 to TRBJ2-7, with 9 bases aligning to TRBD1. This CDR3 has 15 amino acids. Germline-derived CDR1 and CDR2 are SQVTM and ANQGSEA. The CDR3 coding sequence is TGCAGCGTTCAAGAAGGGACAGGGATTTACTACGAGCAGTACTTC. It yields the protein CSVQEGTGIYYEQYF.

This clonotype has only a few counts. This rearrangement joins TRBV10-1 to TRBJ2-7; D unclear. There are 14 residues in the CDR3. Looked up from germline, CDR1 is WNHNN and CDR2 is SYGVQD (reference sequence). V dropped 4 bases and J dropped 3 bases, with 13 bases sitting between them. CDR3 DNA sequence: TGCGCCAGCAGTGTACGGCAGAAGAGCTACGAGCAGTACTTC. Protein: CASSVRQKSYEQYF.

The rearrangement uses TRBV7-2 and TRBJ1-4; the D is unclear. CDR1 SGHTA and CDR2 FQGNSA come from the germline V gene. The CDR3 is 15 residues long. Between the trimmed V and J ends, which lost 1 base and 8 bases, there was a span of 14 bases. In nucleotides, the CDR3 is TGTGCCAGCAGCTTAGACGGGCCTGGAGGGGAAAAACTGTTTTTT. The encoded protein is CASSLDGPGGEKLFF.

The chain employs TRBV20-1 and TRBJ1-6, with 7 bases identical to TRBD1. The length of the CDR3 is 17 residues. J lost 6 bases, V lost 2 bases, and 13 bases had no gene match. The germline V gene has CDR1 DFQATT and CDR2 SNEGSKA (reference sequence). The CDR3 DNA follows: TGCAGTGCTAGAACCCGAGGAGGGGGCGTTGGTAATTCACCCCTCCACTTT. It encodes CSARTRGGGVGNSPLHF.

The chain is built from TRBV27 and TRBJ2-4, with 7 nucleotides matching TRBD1. Near its end, the DNA agrees better with TRBJ2-7, so the J call may be wrong. CDR3 length: 13 amino acids. The germline V gene encodes CDR1 MNHEY and CDR2 SMNVEV (reference sequence). The CDR3 DNA is TGTGCCTCGAGGAGAGGGGGCAGTCACGAGCAGTACTTC. It is translated as CASRRGGSHEQYF.

This clonotype was counted only a few times. This chain joins TRBV9 and TRBJ2-3, with 11 bases that match TRBD2. This CDR3 region has 17 residues. In germline, CDR1 is SGDLS, CDR2 YYNGEE. J gave up 2 bases and V 0 bases, and 5 bases lay outside the gene matches. CDR3 in amino acids: CASSVEASGGSTDTQYF. CDR3 in DNA: TGTGCCAGCAGCGTAGAGGCTAGCGGGGGGTCCACAGATACGCAGTATTTT.

The chain joins TRBV6-6 to TRBJ2-3; a weak D match, TRBD2 (5 bases). CDR1 and CDR2 from the germline V gene are MNHNY and SVGAGI (reference sequence). Trimming shortened V by 8 bases and J by 4 bases, and 22 bases separated the two germline ends. CDR3 length: 16 residues. CDR3 sequence reads: CASGNGIRHTPDTQYF. CDR3 DNA: TGTGCCAGCGGAAACGGGATCCGCCACACTCCAGATACGCAGTATTTT.

This clonotype was picked up a small number of times. The V gene is TRBV27, the J gene TRBJ1-1; D gene unclear. Germline V CDR1 and CDR2: MNHEY, SMNVEV (reference sequence). V was shortened by 6 bases and J by 0 bases, with 11 bases between the two germline ends. There are 14 residues in the CDR3. The CDR3 sequence: CASRLGTLNTEAFF. The CDR3 nucleotides are TGTGCCAGCAGACTCGGAACTTTGAACACTGAAGCTTTCTTT.

The rearrangement uses TRBV20-1 and TRBJ1-2; no reliable D call. V dropped 2 bases and J dropped 4 bases, with 11 bases sitting between them. This CDR3 is built from 13 residues. Germline CDR1 reads DFQATT; CDR2 reads SNEGSKA (reference sequence). The CDR3 bases are TGCAGTGCTAGACCAGTCCGGGGCTATGGCTACACCTTC. Protein sequence: CSARPVRGYGYTF.

This chain links TRBV4-3 with TRBJ2-1; D is undetermined. The germline V and J ends were trimmed by 0 bases and 1 base, with 10 bases remaining between them. This CDR3 has 16 amino acids. Germline V lookup: CDR1 LGHNA, CDR2 YSLEER. CDR3 sequence: CASSQDLSESYNEQFF. CDR3 nucleotides: TGCGCCAGCAGCCAAGATTTGAGCGAGTCCTACAATGAGCAGTTCTTC.

This clonotype appeared a few times. The junction departs from the called germline gene at one end, perhaps through a read error. This chain joins TRBV5-1 and TRBJ1-2; possible D gene TRBD1, 6 bases. CDR1 and CDR2 from the germline V gene are SGHRS and YFSETQ. This CDR3 region has 12 residues. The CDR3 region has the DNA TGTGCCAGCAGCTCGAACAGGGATGGCTACACCTTC. It specifies CASSSNRDGYTF.

This clonotype showed up just a few times. The V call is TRBV6-6, the J call TRBJ1-2, with a tentative D call TRBD1 (5 bases). The CDR3 has 15 amino acids. Trimming shortened V by 6 bases and J by 0 bases, and 14 bases separated the two germline ends. CDR1 and CDR2 (germline): MNHNY, SVGAGI (reference sequence). Here the CDR3 reads CASRSLPGPNYGYTF. DNA of the CDR3: TGTGCCAGCAGGAGCCTCCCGGGGCCTAACTATGGCTACACCTTC.

This clonotype came up a few times. The chain has TRBV7-2 and TRBJ1-5; a weak D match, TRBD1 (6 bases). The CDR3 is made up of 15 amino acids. The V end lost 3 bases, the J end lost 3 bases, and 12 bases lay between the germline ends. Germline assignment: CDR1 SGHTA and CDR2 FQGNSA. The CDR3 loop is CASSFVGGPNQPQHF. CDR3 DNA: TGTGCCAGCAGCTTCGTTGGGGGGCCCAATCAGCCCCAGCATTTT.